This T cell receptor beta chain was sequenced during a study of blood T cells in healthy people across ages. General study points: Conclusively comparing naive with antigen-experienced cells was impossible with unsorted PBMCs. Age brought a roughly linear fall in TCR beta diversity measured per million T cells.

Primers used in a second PCR of roughly 6 to 11 cycles were a sample-barcoded 5' primer and a J-beta primer mix. TCRdb independently ran MiXCR on the 5' RACE reads; one entry per CDR3 protein. This table has approximately 1.5 million distinct CDR3 sequences, almost 35% appearing once. Germline loops: CDR1 LGHDT, CDR2 YNNKEL (reference sequence). The CDR3 extends over 16 amino acids. About this clonotype: Its matching antigen is unknown. A junction boundary mismatches the germline segment, possibly from a read error.

What was sequenced was blood. The chain is built from TRBV3-1 and TRBJ1-2, with 7 bases aligning to TRBD1. The TCR sequence derives from a woman aged 25 to 39 in good health. CDR3 coding DNA: TGTGCCGGCAGCCATATGGGGGACAGTATAAACTATGGCTACACCTTC. Translated: CAGSHMGDSINYGYTF.